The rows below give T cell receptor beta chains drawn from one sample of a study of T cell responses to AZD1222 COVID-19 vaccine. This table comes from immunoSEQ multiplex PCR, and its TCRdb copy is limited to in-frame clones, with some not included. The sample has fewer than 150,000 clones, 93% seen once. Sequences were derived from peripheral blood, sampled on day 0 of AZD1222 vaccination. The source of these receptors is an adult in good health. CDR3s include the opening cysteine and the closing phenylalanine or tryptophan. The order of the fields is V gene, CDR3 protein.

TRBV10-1,CASSVGDNNEAFF
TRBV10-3,CAISAPDREGNTIYF
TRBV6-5,CASSPPGYSYEQYF
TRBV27,CASSSLTVVNSPLHF
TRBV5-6,CASSLEVAISYNEQFF
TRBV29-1,CSVLLGRTYNEQFF
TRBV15,CATSKDRESSPLHF
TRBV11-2,CASSFGSENTEAFF
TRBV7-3,CASSDGTEAFF
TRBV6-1,CASSVRSTGTGRYEQYF
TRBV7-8,CASSLVSHEAFF
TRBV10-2,CASSEILRGYGYTF
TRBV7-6,CASRYKGAGTLASESGNTIYF
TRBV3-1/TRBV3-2,CASSQDLRKRGYTF
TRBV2,CASSEGRQAFF
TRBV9,CASSGPETQYF
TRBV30,CAWSVTQGLTEAFF
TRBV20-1,CSASSSGNTIYF
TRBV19,CASRRGRGRLMNTEAFF
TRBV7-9,CASTQDTNEKLFF
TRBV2,CASSSSGANVLTF
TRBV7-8,CASSLSRSSEAFF
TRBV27,CASSLTPNTEAFF
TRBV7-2,CASSLNVYTEAFF
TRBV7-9,CASSLSLGETQYF
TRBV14,CASSQVGGCSQPQHF
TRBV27,CASSPVGNYGYTF
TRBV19,CASNGAPHSGNTIYF
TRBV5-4,CASSSQQRRGGEQYF
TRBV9,CASSVGGRGRADTQYF
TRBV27,CASSLGQGADTQYF
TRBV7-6,CASSVLQGNNEQYF
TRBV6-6,CASTSPENGELFF
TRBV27,CASRPTAFYGYTF
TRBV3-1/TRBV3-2,CASSQDPSGGRDTQYF
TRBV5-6,CASSLGPGGGYTF
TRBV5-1,CASSDGAKNIQYF
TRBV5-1,CASSLARGGYTF
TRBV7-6,CASSLAPSSYEQYF
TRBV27,CASSLRGYTEAFF